This T cell receptor beta chain originates from a study of T cells in Graves' hyperthyroidism and ophthalmopathy. Hyperthyroidism patients were newly diagnosed, had disease duration under 2 months, and were aged 18 to 65 years. This clonotype appeared many times. The source material, RNA transcripts, was used to amplify TCR beta CDR3 regions. The HTBI primer set was used in a first-round RT-PCR of the TCR CDR3. Each CDR3 protein is one row after TCRdb ran MiXCR on the multiplex PCR reads. The data show a few hundred thousand distinct CDR3 sequences, 15% to 17% seen once. V was cut by 4 bases and J by 0 bases, with 9 bases left in between. Germline assignment: CDR1 MDHEN and CDR2 SYDVKM. The CDR3 consists of 14 residues.

The sequenced sample was blood. This chain uses TRBV28 with TRBJ1-1, with D unresolved. The sequence was collected from a woman aged 25 to 45 with Graves' hyperthyroidism. CDR3 protein: CASSSTAMNTEAFF. The DNA of the CDR3 is TGTGCCAGCAGTTCGACGGCAATGAACACTGAAGCTTTCTTT.